This passage covers 4 T cell receptor beta chains from one sample sequenced in a study of T cells in tuberculosis. Data came from immunoSEQ multiplex PCR; TCRdb stores just in-frame clones and leaves some out. The data hold around 60,000 clones, with under 90% observed a single time. Thawed, overnight-rested PBMC were stained with GMM-loaded CD1B tetramer, viability dye and anti-CD3, then sorted. The lipid loaded on the CD1B tetramers was C32 glucose monomycolate from Rhodococcus equi. Sequenced material: CD1b-GMM tetramer-negative cells sorted from PBMCs. The receptor set was obtained from an adult woman with latent tuberculosis.

The rearrangement joins TRBV5-1 to TRBJ2-1, with 9 bases that match TRBD1. The CDR3 runs to 15 residues. Per germline, CDR1 SGHRS and CDR2 YFSETQ. The trim removed 8 bases at V and 2 bases at J, leaving 8 bases unmatched. The CDR3 sequence is CASQGQGGTYNEQFF. In nucleotides, the CDR3 is TGCGCCAGTCAGGGACAGGGAGGAACCTACAATGAGCAGTTCTTC.

The chain joins TRBV30 to TRBJ1-6, with D tentatively TRBD1 (5 bases). The V end was cut by 5 bases, the J end by 10 bases, with 15 bases between. This CDR3 spans 13 amino acids. Germline CDR1 reads GTSNPN; CDR2 reads SVGIG (reference sequence). The CDR3 sequence: CAWALRGVSPLHF. Here the CDR3 DNA reads TGTGCCTGGGCCCTACGGGGGGTATCACCCCTCCACTTT.

The V call is TRBV29-1, the J call TRBJ2-7, with TRBD1 identical over 11 bases. This CDR3 is built from 12 residues. Germline CDR1 is SQVTM and CDR2 is ANQGSEA. With 7 bases clipped from V and 7 bases from J, the junction kept 6 bases outside the gene matches. The CDR3 coding sequence is TGCAGCGCCGAGGACAGGGGGCGGGAGCAGTACTTC. It is translated as CSAEDRGREQYF.

The V call is TRBV4-1, the J call TRBJ1-2; 8 nucleotides align to TRBD1. Germline CDR1 is MGHRA and CDR2 is YSYEKL. This CDR3 comprises 16 residues. V lost 0 bases, J lost 4 bases, and 7 bases stayed unmatched. The CDR3 spells CASSQDSGQGTYGYTF. DNA for the CDR3: TGCGCCAGCAGCCAAGATTCCGGACAGGGCACCTATGGCTACACCTTC.